Listed below are T cell receptor beta chains from one sample, sequenced in a study of cytomegalovirus exposure and HLA in healthy donors. Generated by immunoSEQ multiplex PCR, the TCRdb table keeps only in-frame clones and is missing some. This table has around 200,000 clones, roughly 73% appearing once. Input material: PBMCs. These TCRs come from a female donor in good health and CMV-seronegative. Each CDR3 is given with its conserved first and last residue. A D gene is named only where the DNA matches it firmly. Clone size is stated in some rows and not others, as once, few, many or a class when expanded.

clone_size j_call d_call v_call cdr3_nt cdr3_aa
NA TRBJ2-1 NA TRBV7-3 TGTGCCAGCAGTTTAGGGGGGGGGACCTCCTACAATGAGCAGTTCTTC CASSLGGGTSYNEQFF
few TRBJ1-2 NA TRBV27 TGTGCCAGCACCTTATCGGGCTTACACCAGGGGCTACGGGAAGGCTACACCTTC CASTLSGLHQGLREGYTF
NA TRBJ2-3 TRBD2 TRBV9 TGTGCCAGCAGCCTAGGGGCTAGCGGGGCGGATACGCAGTATTTT CASSLGASGADTQYF
NA TRBJ2-3 TRBD2 TRBV5-5 TGTGCCAGCAGCCATAGCGGGGGCCAAGGTGCAGATACGCAGTATTTT CASSHSGGQGADTQYF
few TRBJ1-4 NA TRBV4-2 TGTGCCAGCAGCCAAGAGACAGCGACTTTCGGTGAAAAACTGTTTTTT CASSQETATFGEKLFF
few TRBJ1-4 TRBD1 TRBV5-6 TGTGCCAGCAGCAGAGACAGGGGCTCTGAAAAACTGTTTTTT CASSRDRGSEKLFF
NA TRBJ1-4 NA TRBV6-6 TGTGCCAGCAGTTACCAGGGCACAGAGAATGAAAAACTGTTTTTT CASSYQGTENEKLFF
NA TRBJ1-3 TRBD1 TRBV29-1 TGCAGCGTTGACTCCAGGGGGGCTGGAAACACCATATATTTT CSVDSRGAGNTIYF
NA TRBJ1-1 NA TRBV27 TGTGCCAGCATCCATAACACTGAAGCTTTCTTT CASIHNTEAFF
once TRBJ2-2 NA TRBV19 TGTGCCATTCAGACTCAGGGATCCGGGGAGCTGTTTTTT CAIQTQGSGELFF
NA TRBJ2-5 NA TRBV6-5 TGTGCCAGCAGCGAAGTCAGGGACCAAGAGACCCAGTACTTC CASSEVRDQETQYF
NA TRBJ1-6 NA TRBV27 TGTGCCAGCAGTTTAAGTTCGGGATGGCGGAATTCACCCCTCCACTTT CASSLSSGWRNSPLHF
NA TRBJ1-6 NA TRBV7-3 TGTGCCAGCAGCTTAACAGACAGTTCCAATTCACCCCTCCACTTT CASSLTDSSNSPLHF
NA TRBJ2-7 TRBD1 TRBV4-3 TGCGCCAGCAGCCGATACACCGGGACAGCCTCTAGAAACTCCTACGAGCAGTACTTC CASSRYTGTASRNSYEQYF
once TRBJ1-5 TRBD1 TRBV2 TGTGCCAGCAGTCAGTTAAATCGGGGACAGGGTAATCAGCCCCAGCATTTT CASSQLNRGQGNQPQHF
NA TRBJ1-6 NA TRBV30 TGTGCCTGGAGTGAGACATGGCTTAATTCACCCCTCCACTTT CAWSETWLNSPLHF
NA TRBJ2-4 NA TRBV5-1 TGCGCCAGCAGCTTGGTAGTTCCAGGGGAAAACATTCAGTACTTC CASSLVVPGENIQYF
few TRBJ2-1 TRBD2 TRBV15 TGTGCCACCAGCAAAGGGACTAGCGGGGACAATGAGCAGTTCTTC CATSKGTSGDNEQFF
NA TRBJ2-2 NA TRBV9 TGTGCCAGCAGGGTTCGACACGAGAACACCGGGGAGCTGTTTTTT CASRVRHENTGELFF
NA TRBJ2-3 NA TRBV9 TGTGCCAGCAGCGGCGAGGGAGATACGCAGTATTTT CASSGEGDTQYF
NA TRBJ2-5 TRBD2 TRBV4-1 TGCGCCAGCAGCCGGGTCGGGGGGACGATAGAGACCCAGTACTTC CASSRVGGTIETQYF
NA TRBJ2-5 NA TRBV5-1 TGCGCCAGCAGCTTTTCGGGGAGTCGAGAGACCCAGTACTTC CASSFSGSRETQYF
NA TRBJ1-1 NA TRBV28 TGTGCCAGCAGCTTCCCACGGAGAAGTACTGAAGCTTTCTTT CASSFPRRSTEAFF